This T cell receptor beta chain was documented in a study of blood T cell repertoires in COVID-19 (dated by TCRdb to between 2020 and 2021). Background for the entire study: Samples from collaborators originated in the United States, Italy and Spain and spanned both the acute and convalescent phases of COVID-19. The prospective study material was composed of cDNA or gDNA derived from T cells, B-cell-depleted T cells, or PBMCs. Deeply sampled blood TCRbeta repertoires from subjects exposed to, actively infected with, or recovered from COVID-19 were included in the dataset. A freely available public database, intended as a resource for researchers studying the immune response to SARS-CoV-2, is where the repertoires were released. Samples were obtained from the ongoing ImmuneRACE study (first 160 participants) and from 1,254 subjects provided by 6 global collaborators. The sample metadata nearly always contained a de-identified subject ID, COVID-19 status, age in years and sex. Where available, HLA class I and class II types were obtained from metadata supplied by the sample provider rather than from assay-based typing.

The immunoSEQ Assay, a bias-controlled multiplex PCR, was used to amplify TCRbeta CDR3 regions from genomic DNA. Turning to the authors' computational methods: Nucleated cell counts per sample were estimated from amplification of reference gene primers within the assay. Sequence reads were collapsed and filtered to measure the absolute abundance of every unique TCRbeta CDR3 rearrangement. Productive Simpson clonality was computed per sample as the square root of Simpson's diversity index over productive rearrangements. TCRdb obtained this table from immuneACCESS and retained in-frame rearrangements with V and J assigned. These tables miss some clones; where compared with another copy, unresolved V genes account for less than half of the shortfall, and the remainder is unexplained. V, J and clone size are taken as reported in that table, and D and trimming were inferred from the DNA itself. Within this sample are roughly 200,000 clones, with around nine tenths of them counted one time only. The ten most abundant clones make up around 1.6% of the sample.

Collaborating institutions collected whole blood in K2EDTA tubes following their own protocols. For TCRbeta analysis, collaborator samples were shipped as frozen whole blood, as isolated PBMCs, or as DNA extracted from either sample type. There are 17 amino acids in the CDR3, from cysteine to phenylalanine inclusive. The kept DNA is CDR3 alone, 51 bases in frame from the first base. Deletion took 0 bases off V and 0 bases off J, with a span of 12 bases between the germline ends. Sequences LGHNA (CDR1) and YNFKEQ (CDR2) are obtained from the germline V gene. Beyond this particular receptor, the publication reports: The quantity of clinical and demographic metadata differed by source and by participant and was supplied without curation.

This clone was counted between two and nine times. Which antigen it targets is not known. No base quality information exists; no much larger clone differs at one position. This TCR derives from a man younger than 35 with active or convalescent COVID-19. Sequencing input: peripheral blood. The rearranged segments are TRBV4-2 and TRBJ1-3; there is no confident call for the D gene. The nucleotide sequence reads TGTGCCAGCAGCCAAGATCTTAGCCCCTCCTCTGGAAACACCATATATTTT. Translated, this is CASSQDLSPSSGNTIYF.